This TCR beta chain was retrieved from a study of blood T cell repertoires in COVID-19. Study information: Acute-phase and convalescent COVID-19 samples originated in the United States, Italy and Spain. Sources were T cells, B-cell-depleted T cells, or PBMCs; the material itself was cDNA or gDNA.

Original analysis: Researchers report that nucleated cell counts were estimated from reference gene primer amplification. Only in-frame clones appear in the TCRdb table, and some are missing; sequencing was by immunoSEQ multiplex PCR. The DNA gave D and trimming, while V, J and clone size come from that table. The table includes hundreds of thousands of clones, approximately 80% detected once. V lost 0 bases to trimming and J lost 5 bases, with 8 bases between them. CDR1 SGHRS and CDR2 YFSETQ come from the germline V gene. The CDR3 spans 13 residues. Source material: peripheral blood. The chain combines TRBV5-1 with TRBJ2-5, with D unclear. This clonotype was obtained from a woman of 80 years or more with acute or convalescent COVID-19. In nucleotides, the CDR3 is TGCGCCAGCAGCTTGGGGGCGTTGGAGACCCAGTACTTC. Protein sequence: CASSLGALETQYF.